The clone carrying this T cell receptor (beta chain) appeared a few times. The sample belongs to a study of cytomegalovirus exposure and HLA in healthy donors. Germline V CDR1 and CDR2: SGHTS, YDEGEE. The CDR3 length is 14 residues. V shed 4 bases and J 1 base; nucleotides not matched to a gene: 4. Use of 60 Vbeta and 13 Jbeta primers characterized the PCR. Method: immunoSEQ multiplex PCR; TCRdb's copy keeps in-frame clones and lacks some. The profile shows fewer than 110,000 clones, approximately 70% of them singletons. The chain employs TRBV5-8 and TRBJ1-1, with 7 bases identical to TRBD1. This TCR was sampled from a woman aged 45-65 years in good health and CMV-seronegative. The sample was PBMCs. The CDR3 sequence: CASSAQGPNTEAFF. DNA of the CDR3: TGTGCCAGCAGCGCACAGGGGCCGAACACTGAAGCTTTCTTT.